The 11 T cell receptor beta chains given below trace back to one sample, sequenced in a study of blood T cell repertoires in COVID-19 (dated by TCRdb to 2020 to 2022). Library construction relied on the immunoSEQ multiplex PCR assay. TCRdb obtained this table from immuneACCESS and retained in-frame rearrangements with V and J assigned. These tables miss some clones; where compared with another copy, unresolved V genes account for less than half of the shortfall, and the remainder is unexplained. For this sample there are 15,000 to 20,000 clones; about 85% appear just once. Around half of the sample is held by the ten biggest clonotypes. Material: peripheral blood. The receptors here all came from a human donor in a cohort sampled during active COVID-19.

This chain links TRBV5-1 with TRBJ1-1, with D tentatively TRBD1 (5 bases). Germline values: CDR1 SGHRS, CDR2 YFSETQ. Trimming removed 7 bases at V and 1 base at J, with 11 bases between. CDR3 length equals 13 residues. The CDR3 DNA sequence: TGCGCCAGCGGAAAAACAGGGAACACTGAAGCTTTCTTT. Amino acid sequence: CASGKTGNTEAFF.

In this sample, this clone is medium-sized. The chain recombines TRBV27 with TRBJ2-1; the D gene is possibly TRBD2 (5 bases). Trimming cost V 1 base and J 0 bases, with 7 bases left between them. The CDR3 is 15 residues long. Germline CDR1 is MNHEY and CDR2 is SMNVEV (reference sequence). The CDR3 loop reads CASSLYAGSYNEQFF. For the CDR3, the DNA is TGTGCCAGCAGTTTATATGCGGGCTCCTACAATGAGCAGTTCTTC.

V gene TRBV3-1 (or the pseudogene TRBV3-2) combines with J gene TRBJ1-2, with D uncertain. Trimming shortened V by 2 bases and J by 4 bases, and 20 bases separated the two germline ends. CDR1 and CDR2 (germline): LGHDT, YNNKEL (reference sequence). This CDR3 is 17 amino acids long. CDR3 DNA: TGTGCCAGCAGCCAAAGTGCCACTGGAGGGAATCCCTATGGCTACACCTTC. Translating it yields CASSQSATGGNPYGYTF.

This clone has just one count. This sequence joins TRBV5-1 and TRBJ2-5; 7 positions match TRBD2. The CDR3 loop spans 16 amino acids. Trimming took 7 bases from V and 3 from J; bases not matched to a gene: 15. The V gene's germline CDR1 is SGHRS and CDR2 YFSETQ. The DNA of the CDR3 is TGCGCCAGCGGAACCTGGGGAGGGAGGGTGGAAGAGACCCAGTACTTC. As protein: CASGTWGGRVEETQYF.

In this sample, this clone turned up once. The chain couples TRBV19 to TRBJ2-7, with 11 bases aligning to TRBD1. Germline trimming cut 4 bases from V and 3 bases from J; bases unmatched to any gene: 8. The CDR3 length is 16 residues. Germline V gene lookup returns CDR1 LNHDA and CDR2 SQIVND (reference sequence). CDR3 in amino acids: CASSTGTGGKDYEQYF. CDR3 sequence (DNA): TGTGCCAGTAGTACCGGGACAGGGGGAAAGGACTACGAGCAGTACTTC.

The rearrangement links TRBV5-1 to TRBJ1-4; D is possibly TRBD1 (5 bases). The CDR3 runs to 14 residues. CDR1 is SGHRS and CDR2 is YFSETQ in the germline V gene. Between the trimmed V and J ends, which lost 4 bases and 5 bases, there was a span of 12 bases. The CDR3 DNA is TGCGCCAGCAGCCGACGGGGGGAAAATGAAAAACTGTTTTTT. It codes for CASSRRGENEKLFF.

This clone was seen more than once but under ten times. In DNA, the CDR3 is TGTGCCAGCAGCTCTCTCAGTGGAGGCCAGCCCCAGCATTTT. This sequence encodes CASSSLSGGQPQHF. The chain employs TRBV4-2 and TRBJ1-5; D gene ambiguous. Between the trimmed V and J ends, which lost 5 bases and 7 bases, there was a span of 15 bases. The CDR3 sequence is 14 residues long. The germline gives CDR1 LGHNA, CDR2 YNFKEQ.

This clone was seen a few times. V gene TRBV5-1 combines with J gene TRBJ1-5; TRBD1 aligns across 9 bases. The CDR3 runs 14 residues. Germline values: CDR1 SGHRS, CDR2 YFSETQ. Unmatched junction bases numbered 4, after V lost 4 bases and J lost 5 bases. The CDR3 nucleotides are TGCGCCAGCAGCCCTGGGGACAGGGATCAGCCCCAGCATTTT. It translates to CASSPGDRDQPQHF.

The rearrangement uses TRBV5-8 and TRBJ1-4, with D tentatively TRBD1 (5 bases). CDR1 is SGHTS and CDR2 is YDEGEE in the germline V gene. CDR3 length: 16 residues. The germline V and J ends were trimmed by 1 base and 4 bases, with 14 bases remaining between them. Here the CDR3 reads CASSLSTTVHNEKLFF. The CDR3 bases are TGTGCCAGCAGCTTGAGTACGACAGTCCATAATGAAAAACTGTTTTTT.

V gene TRBV10-3 combines with J gene TRBJ1-3; 11 bases are shared with TRBD1. Germline loops: CDR1 ENHRY, CDR2 SYGVKD. V lost 4 bases and J lost 4; bases outside the gene matches: 15. This CDR3 is 19 amino acids long. The CDR3 spells CAISVRGQGAGWTGNTIYF. In DNA, the CDR3 is TGTGCCATCAGTGTGAGAGGACAGGGGGCTGGATGGACGGGAAACACCATATATTTT.

The rearrangement joins TRBV5-4 to TRBJ2-2, with 7 positions matching TRBD1. The V gene's germline CDR1 is SGHNT and CDR2 YYREEE (reference sequence). The CDR3 loop spans 14 amino acids. Unmatched junction bases numbered 4, after V lost 2 bases and J lost 6 bases. The CDR3, as DNA: TGTGCCAGCAGCTTACGGACAGGCCCCGGGGAGCTGTTTTTT. Protein sequence: CASSLRTGPGELFF. Together with reference TRBV5-4 and TRBJ2-2, the CDR3 gives the full variable domain: ETGVTQSPTHLIKTRGQQVTLRCSSQSGHNTVSWYQQALGQGPQFIFQYYREEENGRGNFPPRFSGLQFPNYSSELNVNALELDDSALYLCASSLRTGPGELFFGEGSRLTVL.